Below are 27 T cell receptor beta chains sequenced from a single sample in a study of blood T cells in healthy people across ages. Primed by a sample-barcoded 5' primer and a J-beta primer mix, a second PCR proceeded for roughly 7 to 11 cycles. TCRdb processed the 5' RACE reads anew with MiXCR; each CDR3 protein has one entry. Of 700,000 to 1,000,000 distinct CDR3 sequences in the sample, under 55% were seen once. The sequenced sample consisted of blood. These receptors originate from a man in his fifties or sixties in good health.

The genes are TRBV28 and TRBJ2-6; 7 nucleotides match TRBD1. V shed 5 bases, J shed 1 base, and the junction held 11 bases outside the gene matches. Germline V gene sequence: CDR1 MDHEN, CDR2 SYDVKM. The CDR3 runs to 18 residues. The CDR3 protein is CASSINHRGRSGANVLTF. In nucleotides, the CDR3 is TGTGCCAGCAGTATAAACCACAGGGGAAGATCTGGGGCCAACGTCCTGACTTTC.

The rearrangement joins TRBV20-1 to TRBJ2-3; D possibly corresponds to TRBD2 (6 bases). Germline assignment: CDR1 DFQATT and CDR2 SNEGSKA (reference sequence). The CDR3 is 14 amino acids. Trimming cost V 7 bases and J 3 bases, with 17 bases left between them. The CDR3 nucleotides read TGCAGTGGGAATTCCGGGGCGGGGACAGATACGCAGTATTTT. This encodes CSGNSGAGTDTQYF.

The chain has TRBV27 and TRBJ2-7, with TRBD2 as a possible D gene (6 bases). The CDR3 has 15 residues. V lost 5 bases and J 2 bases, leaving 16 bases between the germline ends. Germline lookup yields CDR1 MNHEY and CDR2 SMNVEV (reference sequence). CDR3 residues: CASSRPGLQAYEQYF. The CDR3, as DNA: TGTGCCAGCAGTCGACCGGGACTCCAGGCCTACGAGCAGTACTTC.

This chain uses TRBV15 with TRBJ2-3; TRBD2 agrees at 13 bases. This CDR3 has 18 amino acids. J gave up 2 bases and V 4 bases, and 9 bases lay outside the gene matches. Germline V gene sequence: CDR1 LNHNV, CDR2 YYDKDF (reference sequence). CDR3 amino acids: CATSTKGLAGVFTDTQYF. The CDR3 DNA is TGTGCCACCAGCACCAAAGGACTAGCGGGGGTCTTCACAGATACGCAGTATTTT.

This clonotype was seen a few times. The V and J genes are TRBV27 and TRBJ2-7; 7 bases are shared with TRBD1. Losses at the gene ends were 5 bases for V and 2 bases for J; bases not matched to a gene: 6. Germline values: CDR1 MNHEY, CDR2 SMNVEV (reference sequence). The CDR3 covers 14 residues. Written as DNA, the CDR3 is TGTGCCAGCAGTCCCCTCGGACAGGCCTACGAGCAGTACTTC. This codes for CASSPLGQAYEQYF.

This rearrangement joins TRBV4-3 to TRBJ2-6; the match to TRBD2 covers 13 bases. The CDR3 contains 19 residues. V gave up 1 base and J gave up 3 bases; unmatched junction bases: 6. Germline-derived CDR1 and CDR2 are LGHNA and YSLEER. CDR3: CASSQGTSGGASGANVLTF. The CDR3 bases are TGCGCCAGCAGCCAAGGGACTAGCGGGGGAGCAAGTGGGGCCAACGTCCTGACTTTC.

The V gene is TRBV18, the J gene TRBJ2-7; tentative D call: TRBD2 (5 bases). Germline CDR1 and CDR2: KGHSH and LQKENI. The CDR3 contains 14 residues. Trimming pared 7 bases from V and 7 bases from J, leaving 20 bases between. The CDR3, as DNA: TGTGCCAGCTTACAATCCACGGGAAACAATGAGCAGTACTTC. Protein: CASLQSTGNNEQYF.

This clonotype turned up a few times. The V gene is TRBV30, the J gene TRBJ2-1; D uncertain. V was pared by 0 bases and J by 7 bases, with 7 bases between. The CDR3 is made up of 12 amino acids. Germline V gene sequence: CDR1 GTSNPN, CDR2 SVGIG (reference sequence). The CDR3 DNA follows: TGTGCCTGGAGTGTGGTGGGAAATGAGCAGTTCTTC. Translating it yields CAWSVVGNEQFF. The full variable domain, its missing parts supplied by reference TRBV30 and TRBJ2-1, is SQTIHQWPATLVQPVGSPLSLECTVEGTSNPNLYWYRQAAGRGLQLLFYSVGIGQISSEVPQNLSASRPQDRQFILSSKKLLLSDSGFYLCAWSVVGNEQFFGPGTRLTVL.

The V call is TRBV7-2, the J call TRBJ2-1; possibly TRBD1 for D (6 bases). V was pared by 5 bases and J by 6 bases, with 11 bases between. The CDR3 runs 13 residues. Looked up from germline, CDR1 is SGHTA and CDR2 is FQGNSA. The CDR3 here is CASSKDRFNEQFF. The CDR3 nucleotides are TGTGCCAGCAGCAAAGACAGGTTCAATGAGCAGTTCTTC.

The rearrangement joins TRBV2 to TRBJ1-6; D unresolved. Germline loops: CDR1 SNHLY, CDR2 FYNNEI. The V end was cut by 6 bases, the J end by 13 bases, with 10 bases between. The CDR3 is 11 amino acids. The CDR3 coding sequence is TGTGCCAGCAGCCCTTTTTTCCCCCTCCACTTT. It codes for CASSPFFPLHF.

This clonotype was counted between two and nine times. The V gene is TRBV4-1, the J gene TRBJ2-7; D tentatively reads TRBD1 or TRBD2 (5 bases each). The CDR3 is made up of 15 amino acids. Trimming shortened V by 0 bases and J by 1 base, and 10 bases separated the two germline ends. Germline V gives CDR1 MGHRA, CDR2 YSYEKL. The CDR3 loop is CASSQEAGGSYEQYF. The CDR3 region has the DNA TGCGCCAGCAGCCAAGAAGCTGGGGGTTCCTACGAGCAGTACTTC.

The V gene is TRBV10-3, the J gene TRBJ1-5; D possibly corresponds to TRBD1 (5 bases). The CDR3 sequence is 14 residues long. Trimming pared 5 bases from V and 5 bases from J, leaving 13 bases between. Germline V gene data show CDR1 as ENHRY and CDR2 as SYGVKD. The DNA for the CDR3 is TGTGCCATCAGTCCAGGGTGGGGGGATCAGCCCCAGCATTTT. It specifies CAISPGWGDQPQHF.

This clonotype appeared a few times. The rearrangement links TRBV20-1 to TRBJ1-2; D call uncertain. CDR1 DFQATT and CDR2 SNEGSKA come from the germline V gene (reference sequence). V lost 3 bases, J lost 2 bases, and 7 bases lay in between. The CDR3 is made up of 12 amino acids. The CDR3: CSARTDNYGYTF. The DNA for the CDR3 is TGCAGTGCTAGGACGGACAACTATGGCTACACCTTC.

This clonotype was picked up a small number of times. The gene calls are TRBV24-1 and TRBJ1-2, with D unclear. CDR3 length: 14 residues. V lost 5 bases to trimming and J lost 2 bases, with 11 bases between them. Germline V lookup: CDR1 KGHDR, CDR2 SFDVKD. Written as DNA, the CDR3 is TGTGCCACCAGTGCCCCGGGATTCAACTATGGCTACACCTTC. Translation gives CATSAPGFNYGYTF.

CDR3: CASRARVPYEQYF. CDR3 DNA sequence: TGTGCCAGCAGGGCGAGAGTCCCCTACGAGCAGTACTTC. This chain joins TRBV11-2 and TRBJ2-7; D gene uncertain. The ends were cut back, 6 bases at V and 2 bases at J, with 11 bases in the middle. CDR3 length: 13 amino acids. In germline, CDR1 is SGHAT, CDR2 FQNNGV.

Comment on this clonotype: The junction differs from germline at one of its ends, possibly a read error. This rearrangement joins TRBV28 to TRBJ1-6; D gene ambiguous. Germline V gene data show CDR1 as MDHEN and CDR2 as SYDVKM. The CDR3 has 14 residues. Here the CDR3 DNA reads TGTGCCACCTCTTCGACTGATTATAGTTCACCCCTCCACTTT. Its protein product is CATSSTDYSSPLHF.

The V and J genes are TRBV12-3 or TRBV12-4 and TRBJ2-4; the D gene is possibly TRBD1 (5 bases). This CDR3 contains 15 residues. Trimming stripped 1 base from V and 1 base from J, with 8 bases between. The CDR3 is CASSLEGRAKNIQYF. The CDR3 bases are TGTGCCAGCAGTTTAGAGGGGCGGGCCAAAAACATTCAGTACTTC.

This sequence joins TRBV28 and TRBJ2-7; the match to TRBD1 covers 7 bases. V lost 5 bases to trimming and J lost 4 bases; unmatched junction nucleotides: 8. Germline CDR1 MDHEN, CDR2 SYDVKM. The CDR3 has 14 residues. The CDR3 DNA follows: TGTGCCAGCAGTGTGGGACAGTATACTTACGAGCAGTACTTC. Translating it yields CASSVGQYTYEQYF.

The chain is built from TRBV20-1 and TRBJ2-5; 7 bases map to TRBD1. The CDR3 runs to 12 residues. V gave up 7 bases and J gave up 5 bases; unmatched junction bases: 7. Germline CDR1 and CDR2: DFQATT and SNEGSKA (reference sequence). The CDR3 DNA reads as TGCAGTGGCAAACCGACAGGGGAGACCCAGTACTTC. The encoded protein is CSGKPTGETQYF.

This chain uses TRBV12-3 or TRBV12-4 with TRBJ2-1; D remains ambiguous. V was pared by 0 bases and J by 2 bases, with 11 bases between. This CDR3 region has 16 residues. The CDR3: CASSLANERAYNEQFF. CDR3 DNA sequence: TGTGCCAGCAGTTTAGCGAACGAAAGGGCCTACAATGAGCAGTTCTTC.

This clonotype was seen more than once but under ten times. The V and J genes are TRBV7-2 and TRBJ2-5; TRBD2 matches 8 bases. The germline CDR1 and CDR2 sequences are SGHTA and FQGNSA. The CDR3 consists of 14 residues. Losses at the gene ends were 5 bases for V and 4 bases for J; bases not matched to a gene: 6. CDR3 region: CASSTRGARETQYF. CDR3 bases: TGTGCCAGCAGCACGCGGGGGGCCAGAGAGACCCAGTACTTC.

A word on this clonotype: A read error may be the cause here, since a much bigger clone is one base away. CDR3 loop: CASSHGTSGYYEQFF. The CDR3 nucleotides read TGCGCCAGCAGCCACGGGACTAGCGGGTACTACGAGCAGTTCTTC. This chain links TRBV5-1 with TRBJ2-1, with TRBD2 matching over 12 bases. V lost 4 bases and J lost 10; bases outside the gene matches: 9. Per germline, CDR1 SGHRS and CDR2 YFSETQ. The CDR3 has 15 amino acids.

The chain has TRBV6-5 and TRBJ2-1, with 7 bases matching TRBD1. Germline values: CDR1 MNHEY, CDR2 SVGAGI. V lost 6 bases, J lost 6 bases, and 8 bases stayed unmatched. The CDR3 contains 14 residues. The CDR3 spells CASSDRVGGNEQFF. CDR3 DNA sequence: TGTGCCAGCAGCGACAGGGTTGGTGGCAATGAGCAGTTCTTC.

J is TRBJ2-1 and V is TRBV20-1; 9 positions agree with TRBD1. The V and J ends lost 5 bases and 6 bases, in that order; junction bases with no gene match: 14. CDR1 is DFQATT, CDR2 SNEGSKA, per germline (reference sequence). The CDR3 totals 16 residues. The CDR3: CSAHNRGLRASNEQFF. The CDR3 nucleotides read TGCAGTGCTCATAACAGGGGGCTTCGGGCTTCCAATGAGCAGTTCTTC.

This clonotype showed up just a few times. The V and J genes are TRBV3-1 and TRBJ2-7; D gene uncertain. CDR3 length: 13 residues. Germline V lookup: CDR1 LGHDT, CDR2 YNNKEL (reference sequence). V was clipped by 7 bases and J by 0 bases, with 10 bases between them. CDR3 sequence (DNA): TGTGCCAGCAATAGAGGCGGCTCCTACGAGCAGTACTTC. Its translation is CASNRGGSYEQYF.

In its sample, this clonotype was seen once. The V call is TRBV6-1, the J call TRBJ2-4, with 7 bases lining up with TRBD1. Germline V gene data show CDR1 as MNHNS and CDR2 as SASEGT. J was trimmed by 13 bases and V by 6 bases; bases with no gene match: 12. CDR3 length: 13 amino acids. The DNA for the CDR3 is TGTGCCAGCAGAAAGGGGGCCTACAATGAGCAGTACTTC. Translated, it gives CASRKGAYNEQYF.

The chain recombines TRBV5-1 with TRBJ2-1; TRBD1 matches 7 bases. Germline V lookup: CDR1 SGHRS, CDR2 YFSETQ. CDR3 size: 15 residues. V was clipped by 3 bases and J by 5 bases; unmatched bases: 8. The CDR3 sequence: CASSSHGTDDNEQFF. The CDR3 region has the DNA TGCGCCAGCAGCTCACATGGGACAGACGACAATGAGCAGTTCTTC. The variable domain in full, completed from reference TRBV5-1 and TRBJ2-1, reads KAGVTQTPRYLIKTRGQQVTLSCSPISGHRSVSWYQQTPGQGLQFLFEYFSETQRNKGNFPGRFSGRQFSNSRSEMNVSTLELGDSALYLCASSSHGTDDNEQFFGPGTRLTVL.